Shown below are 8 T cell receptor beta chains from a single sample sequenced in a study of shared clonotypes between healthy human individuals (dated by TCRdb to 2018 to 2021). Library preparation used the immunoSEQ multiplex PCR assay. What TCRdb holds here is the immuneACCESS table cut down to in-frame rearrangements. Part of the clones is not present; checked against another copy, under half of the missing clones reflect an unresolved V gene, and the others are unexplained. In this sample the table shows roughly 1,500,000 clones, approximately 98% of which occur a single time. Around 0.45% of the sample goes to the ten largest clones. The source material was naive CD4+ T cells sorted from blood. The intended sense of this specimen's cell subset or site label: CD45RA+ positively selected. The receptors were gathered from a man under 40 in good health.

This chain connects TRBV6-5 to TRBJ1-5; D perhaps matches TRBD1 (5 bases). The CDR3 sequence is 13 residues long. V lost 6 bases and J 5 bases, leaving 11 bases between the germline ends. CDR1 MNHEY and CDR2 SVGAGI come from the germline V gene. The CDR3 coding sequence is TGTGCCAGCAGACCCAGGGTTTATCAGCCCCAGCATTTT. Protein product: CASRPRVYQPQHF.

The CDR3 region is CASSLGTLGTYEQYF. CDR3 DNA sequence: TGTGCCAGCAGCTTAGGGACCCTCGGCACCTACGAGCAGTACTTC. This chain links TRBV11-2 with TRBJ2-7, with no clear D. Germline V gene sequence: CDR1 SGHAT, CDR2 FQNNGV. V dropped 1 base and J dropped 2 bases, with 12 bases sitting between them. This CDR3 contains 15 residues.

The rearrangement joins TRBV7-2 to TRBJ1-1; 11 bases map to TRBD1. The J segment lost 5 bases and the V segment lost 5 bases, leaving 7 bases of the junction unmatched. Germline-derived CDR1 and CDR2 are SGHTA and FQGNSA. This CDR3 has 15 residues. The DNA for the CDR3 is TGTGCCAGCAGCCGCGGACAGGGGGCCCTAACTGAAGCTTTCTTT. Its translation is CASSRGQGALTEAFF.

V and J are TRBV27 and TRBJ1-2, with 8 bases identical to TRBD1. V trimming: 5 bases; J trimming: 2 bases; junction bases outside the gene matches: 19. Germline assignment: CDR1 MNHEY and CDR2 SMNVEV (reference sequence). The CDR3 is 19 amino acids. For the CDR3, the DNA is TGTGCCAGCAGTCCAACCTCTTTTCCTCGGACAGGGCTCAACTATGGCTACACCTTC. Translated, it gives CASSPTSFPRTGLNYGYTF.

V is TRBV28 and J is TRBJ1-2; D unclear. Trimming removed 1 base at V and 1 base at J, with 13 bases between. Germline V gene lookup returns CDR1 MDHEN and CDR2 SYDVKM. The length of the CDR3 is 16 residues. The CDR3 loop reads CASSLSGGRINYGYTF. In DNA, the CDR3 is TGTGCCAGCAGTTTATCGGGAGGAAGGATTAACTATGGCTACACCTTC.

The chain joins TRBV6-5 to TRBJ2-1, with D unclear. The CDR3 contains 14 residues. CDR1 and CDR2 (germline): MNHEY, SVGAGI. V lost 6 bases to trimming and J lost 3 bases, with 12 bases between them. In DNA, the CDR3 is TGTGCCAGCAGCGCTGGTGTCCTCTACAATGAGCAGTTCTTC. Residues: CASSAGVLYNEQFF.

The V gene is TRBV5-4, the J gene TRBJ2-5; D unclear. The germline V and J ends were trimmed by 2 bases and 5 bases, with 7 bases remaining between them. The CDR3 contains 12 residues. Germline lookup yields CDR1 SGHNT and CDR2 YYREEE (reference sequence). In nucleotides, the CDR3 is TGTGCCAGCAGCTTTCCCAGGGAGACCCAGTACTTC. Translated: CASSFPRETQYF.

The chain carries TRBV30 and TRBJ2-7, with no clear D. The CDR3 has 13 residues. Trimming left V 3 bases short and J 13 bases short, with 22 bases between. Looked up from germline, CDR1 is GTSNPN and CDR2 is SVGIG (reference sequence). The CDR3 bases are TGTGCCTGGAGCCCCCCCCTGGAAATACCTCCATACTTC. Translation gives CAWSPPLEIPPYF.